This T cell receptor beta chain emerged from a study of T-cell reconstitution after alpha-beta-depleted transplantation in children. Trimming took 2 bases from V and 4 from J; bases not matched to a gene: 10. The germline V gene has CDR1 MNHEY and CDR2 SMNVEV (reference sequence). This CDR3 region has 16 residues. Researchers prepared the TCRbeta library using unique molecular identifiers, the study reports. TCRdb ran MiXCR on the PCR reads and lists one entry per CDR3 protein. The sample lists some 200,000 distinct CDR3 sequences, roughly 9.1% occurring once. Remarks on this clonotype: Antigen unknown.

Study results and caveats: Reports say that about two months after transplant, the alpha-beta T cells came out of several hundred graft clones that had expanded. Some patients owed their high day-60 TCRbeta diversity to surviving recipient T cells and thymic progenitors. Newly produced T cells mostly accounted for T-cell counts and diversity one year post-transplant.

The chain combines TRBV27 with TRBJ2-7; 8 positions agree with TRBD1. The TCR originated in a male patient between 2 and 10 years old who had a stem cell transplant for acute myeloid leukemia, so the T cells may come from the graft donor. The source was PBMCs, mostly from graft donor cells, collected 360 days after TCRalphabeta/CD19-depleted stem cell transplant. CDR3 protein: CASSLILPGQAYEQYF. The CDR3 DNA is TGTGCCAGCAGTTTAATCTTGCCGGGACAGGCTTACGAGCAGTACTTC.